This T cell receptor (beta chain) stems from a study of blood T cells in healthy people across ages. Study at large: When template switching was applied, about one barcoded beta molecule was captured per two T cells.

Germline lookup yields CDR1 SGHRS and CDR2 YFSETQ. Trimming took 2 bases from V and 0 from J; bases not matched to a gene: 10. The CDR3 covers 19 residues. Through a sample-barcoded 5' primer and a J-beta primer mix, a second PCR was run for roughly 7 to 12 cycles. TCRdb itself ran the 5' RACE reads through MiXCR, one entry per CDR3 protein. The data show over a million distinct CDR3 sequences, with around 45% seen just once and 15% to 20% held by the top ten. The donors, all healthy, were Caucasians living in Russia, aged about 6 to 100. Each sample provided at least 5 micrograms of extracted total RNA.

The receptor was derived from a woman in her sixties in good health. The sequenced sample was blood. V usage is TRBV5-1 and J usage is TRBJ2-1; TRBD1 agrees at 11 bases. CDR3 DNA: TGCGCCAGCAGCTTCGGGACAGGGGGGACCATAATCTCCTACAATGAGCAGTTCTTC. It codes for CASSFGTGGTIISYNEQFF.